This TCR beta chain was captured by sequencing in a study of neurological immune-mediated disorders. The CDR3 spans 16 residues. Trimming shortened V by 4 bases and J by 3 bases, and 19 bases separated the two germline ends. Germline values: CDR1 SGHRS, CDR2 YFSETQ. At least ten counts were recorded for this clonotype. Each CDR3 protein is one row after TCRdb ran MiXCR on the 5' RACE reads. The table has about 48,000 distinct CDR3 sequences, about 9.3% seen once. Stored at -80 C, 2 million PBMCs were the source of the unsorted libraries. This clonotype was sampled from a woman aged 40 to 55 with HTLV-1-associated myelopathy (HAM/TSP). This chain connects TRBV5-1 to TRBJ1-1; D not resolved. The sequencing input was PBMCs. This CDR3 reads CASSQSQRGADTEAFF. The CDR3 DNA is TGCGCCAGCAGCCAAAGCCAACGGGGAGCGGACACTGAAGCTTTCTTT.